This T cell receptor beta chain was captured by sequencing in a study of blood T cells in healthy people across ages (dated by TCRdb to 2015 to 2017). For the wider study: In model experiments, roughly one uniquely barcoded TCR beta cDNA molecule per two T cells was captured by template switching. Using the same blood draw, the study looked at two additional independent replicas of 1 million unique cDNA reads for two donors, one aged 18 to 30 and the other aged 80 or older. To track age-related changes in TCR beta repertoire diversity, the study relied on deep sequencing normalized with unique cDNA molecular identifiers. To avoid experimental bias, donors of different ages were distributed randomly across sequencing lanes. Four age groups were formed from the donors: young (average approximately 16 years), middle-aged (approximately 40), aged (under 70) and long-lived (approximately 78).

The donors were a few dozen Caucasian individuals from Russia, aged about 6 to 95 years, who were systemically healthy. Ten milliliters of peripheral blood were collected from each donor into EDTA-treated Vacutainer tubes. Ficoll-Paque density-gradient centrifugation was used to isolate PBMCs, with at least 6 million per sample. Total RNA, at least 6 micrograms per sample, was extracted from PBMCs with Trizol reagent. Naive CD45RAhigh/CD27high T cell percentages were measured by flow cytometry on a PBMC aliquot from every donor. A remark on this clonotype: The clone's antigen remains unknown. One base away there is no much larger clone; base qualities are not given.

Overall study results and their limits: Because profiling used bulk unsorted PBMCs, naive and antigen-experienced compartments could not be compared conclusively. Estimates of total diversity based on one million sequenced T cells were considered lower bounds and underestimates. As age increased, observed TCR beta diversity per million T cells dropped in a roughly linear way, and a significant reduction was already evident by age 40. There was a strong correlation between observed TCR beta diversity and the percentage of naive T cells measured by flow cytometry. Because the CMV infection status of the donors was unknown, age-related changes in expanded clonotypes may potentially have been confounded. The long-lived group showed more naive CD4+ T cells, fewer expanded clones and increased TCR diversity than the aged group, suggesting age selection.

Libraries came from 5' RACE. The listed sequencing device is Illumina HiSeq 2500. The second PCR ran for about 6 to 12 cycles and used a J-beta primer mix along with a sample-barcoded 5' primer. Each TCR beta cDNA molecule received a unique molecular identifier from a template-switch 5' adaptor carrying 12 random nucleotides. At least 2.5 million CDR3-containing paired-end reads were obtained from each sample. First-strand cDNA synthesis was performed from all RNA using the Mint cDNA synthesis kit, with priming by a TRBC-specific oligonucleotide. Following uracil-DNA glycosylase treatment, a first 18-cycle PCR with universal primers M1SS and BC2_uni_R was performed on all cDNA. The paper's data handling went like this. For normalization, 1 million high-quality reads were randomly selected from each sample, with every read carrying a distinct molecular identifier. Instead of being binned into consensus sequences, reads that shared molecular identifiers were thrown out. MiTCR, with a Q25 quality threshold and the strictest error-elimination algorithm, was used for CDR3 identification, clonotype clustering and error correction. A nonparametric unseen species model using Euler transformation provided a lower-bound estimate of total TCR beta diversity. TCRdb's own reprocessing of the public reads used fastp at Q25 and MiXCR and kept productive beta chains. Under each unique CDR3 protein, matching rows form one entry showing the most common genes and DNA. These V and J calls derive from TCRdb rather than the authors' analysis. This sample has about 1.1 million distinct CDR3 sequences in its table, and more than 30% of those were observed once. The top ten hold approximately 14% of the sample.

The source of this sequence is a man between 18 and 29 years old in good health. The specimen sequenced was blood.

At the DNA level, the sequence is TGTGCCAGCAGCGTAGGGACTAGCGGGGGCCTTGAGCAGTTCTTC. Its coded protein is CASSVGTSGGLEQFF. The V and J segments used are TRBV9 and TRBJ2-1, and TRBD2 aligns with 13 junction nucleotides. From V the trimming removes 0 bases and from J it removes 9 bases, while the gene matches leave 3 bases of the junction unaccounted for. The CDR3 spans 15 residues, from the cysteine through the phenylalanine. This entry keeps only the CDR3 DNA: 45 bases, framed from base 1. The germline V gene specifies SGDLS as CDR1 and YYNGEE as CDR2.